This is a list of T cell receptor beta chains from one sample in a study of T cell changes during pregnancy in multiple sclerosis. TCRdb's copy holds only in-frame clones and misses some; the assay was immunoSEQ multiplex PCR. The sample lists about 100,000 clones, 92% occurring once. Sequencing used peripheral blood, obtained after pregnancy. Receptors were obtained from a female donor with multiple sclerosis, enrolled in a pregnancy study. CDR3s include the opening cysteine and the closing phenylalanine or tryptophan. D genes are given only for firm matches. Expanded clones are given a class, and other clones once, few, many or no size at all.

clone size,D gene,V gene,J gene,CDR3 DNA,CDR3 protein
NA,NA,TRBV5-4,TRBJ2-2,TGTGCCAGCAGCCCCTGGGACATGAACACCGGGGAGCTGTTTTTT,CASSPWDMNTGELFF
NA,TRBD2,TRBV4-1,TRBJ2-3,TGCGCCAGCAGTACTAGCGGGAGGGCCACAGATACGCAGTATTTT,CASSTSGRATDTQYF
NA,NA,TRBV7-2,TRBJ2-7,TGTGCCAGCAGCTTAGTTGATCCGGGGGGCAGGCAGTACTTC,CASSLVDPGGRQYF
NA,TRBD2,TRBV2,TRBJ2-7,TGTGCCAGCAATGGACTAGATCACTACGAGCAGTACTTC,CASNGLDHYEQYF
NA,NA,TRBV2,TRBJ2-5,TGTGCCAGCAGTGAATACAGCGGCCCCCAAGAGACCCAGTACTTC,CASSEYSGPQETQYF
NA,NA,TRBV6-6,TRBJ2-3,TGTGCCAGCAGTTACAGGGGGTCAAATACGCAGTATTTT,CASSYRGSNTQYF
NA,NA,TRBV5-1,TRBJ1-5,TGCGCCAGCAGCCGCGGGAGCAATCAGCCCCAGCATTTT,CASSRGSNQPQHF
NA,TRBD1,TRBV7-2,TRBJ1-4,TGTGCCAGCAGCTCTCAGAGGGCAGGGGGCTTTGAAAAACTGTTTTTT,CASSSQRAGGFEKLFF
once,TRBD1,TRBV29-1,TRBJ2-1,TGCAGCGTGGACAGGGCCAATGAGCAGTTCTTC,CSVDRANEQFF
few,TRBD1,TRBV6-6,TRBJ1-1,TGTGCCAGCAGGCCCTCTACAGGGGCTACTGAAGCTTTCTTT,CASRPSTGATEAFF
NA,TRBD2,TRBV10-3,TRBJ2-1,TGTGCCATACGGAGACTAGCGGGGGACAATGAGCAGTTCTTC,CAIRRLAGDNEQFF
NA,TRBD2,TRBV19,TRBJ2-5,TGTGCTAGTGGGGCCCTAGCGGGAGACCTCCAAGAGACCCAGTACTTC,CASGALAGDLQETQYF
NA,TRBD2,TRBV5-1,TRBJ2-3,TGCGCCAGCAGCTTGGGACTAGCGGGAGAGGGAAATACGCAGTATTTT,CASSLGLAGEGNTQYF
NA,NA,TRBV7-9,TRBJ1-1,TGTGCCAGCAGCTCCCCATACGGGACTGAAGCTTTCTTT,CASSSPYGTEAFF
NA,TRBD1,TRBV7-6,TRBJ1-5,TGTGCCAGCAGCCGGGACAGGAATCAGCCCCAGCATTTT,CASSRDRNQPQHF
NA,NA,TRBV6-6,TRBJ2-5,TGTGCCAGCAGTTACGCGACTAGTAGCCAGTACTTC,CASSYATSSQYF
NA,TRBD1,TRBV6-4,TRBJ2-2,TGTGCCAGCGGCCCCGGACAGGACAACACCGGGGAGCTGTTTTTT,CASGPGQDNTGELFF
NA,TRBD2,TRBV18,TRBJ2-1,TGTGCCAGCTCACCTCCGGGACTAGCGGGAGAAAGAGAGTTCTTC,CASSPPGLAGEREFF
NA,NA,TRBV6-1,TRBJ1-5,TGTGCCAGCAGTGAAGAGGCTGTTAGGGGAAGCAATCAGCCCCAGCATTTT,CASSEEAVRGSNQPQHF
NA,TRBD2,TRBV7-3,TRBJ2-1,TGTGCCAGCAGCCGTACTAGCGGGAGCTACAATGAGCAGTTCTTC,CASSRTSGSYNEQFF
once,TRBD1,TRBV7-7,TRBJ1-5,TGTGCTAGCAGCCCCCGCGGACAGGGGACCCCTTATAGCAATCAGCCCCAGCATTTT,CASSPRGQGTPYSNQPQHF
once,NA,TRBV5-1,TRBJ2-2,TGCGCCAGCAGCTTGAGACAAGGATCCGGGGAGCTGTTTTTT,CASSLRQGSGELFF
few,NA,TRBV25-1,TRBJ1-2,TGTGCCAGCAGTGTGGCGGGGGCCGTTGGCTACACCTTC,CASSVAGAVGYTF
NA,TRBD2,TRBV5-4,TRBJ2-1,TGTGCCAGCAGCTTGTTGGGCGGGAGTTTCGATGAGCAGTTCTTC,CASSLLGGSFDEQFF
NA,TRBD1,TRBV5-8,TRBJ2-3,TGTGCCAGCAGCTCCCCAGGGGGCTCATCGGATACGCAGTATTTT,CASSSPGGSSDTQYF
NA,TRBD1,TRBV6-5,TRBJ2-2,TGTGCCAGCAATACAGGGGGCAACACCGGGGAGCTGTTTTTT,CASNTGGNTGELFF
NA,TRBD1,TRBV30,TRBJ2-7,TGTGCCGGCACCACACAGGGGTCCCACGAGCAGTACTTC,CAGTTQGSHEQYF
NA,NA,TRBV6-5,TRBJ1-4,TGTGCCAGCAGTTACTCCAGGACAGCTCCTAATGAAAAACTGTTTTTT,CASSYSRTAPNEKLFF
NA,TRBD1,TRBV15,TRBJ1-2,TGTGCCACCAGGAGAGGGACAGAGGGGCGCTACACCTTC,CATRRGTEGRYTF
once,NA,TRBV7-9,TRBJ2-7,TGTGCCAGCAGCTTACGTGGGTCTTATCAGGACTACGAGCAGTACTTC,CASSLRGSYQDYEQYF
NA,TRBD1,TRBV27,TRBJ1-2,TGTGCCAGCAGTTTAGGGACAGGGGTTTATGGCTACACCTTC,CASSLGTGVYGYTF
NA,TRBD1,TRBV28,TRBJ1-4,TGTGCCAGCAGTAAACAGGGGGCCGGTGAAAAACTGTTTTTT,CASSKQGAGEKLFF
NA,NA,TRBV30,TRBJ1-1,TGTGCCTGGAAAAAGGAGGGATGGGCTTTCTTT,CAWKKEGWAFF
NA,TRBD2,TRBV4-3,TRBJ2-3,TGCGCCAGCAGCCAAGGGACTGGAGGGACTAGCGGCACAGATACGCAGTATTTT,CASSQGTGGTSGTDTQYF
once,NA,TRBV6-6,TRBJ2-1,TGTGCCAGCAGTTCCACGACTTACCCCGCCTACAATGAGCAGTTCTTC,CASSSTTYPAYNEQFF
NA,TRBD1,TRBV18,TRBJ1-1,TGTGCCAGCTCACGGGGACAGGGGAACACTGAAGCTTTCTTT,CASSRGQGNTEAFF
NA,NA,TRBV28,TRBJ2-7,TGTGCCAGCAGTTTCATGTCAGGGATCGAGCAGTACTTC,CASSFMSGIEQYF
NA,NA,TRBV7-8,TRBJ1-6,TGTGCCAGCAGCTTAAGGGCTTCGGGGGTCCAACATTCACCCCTCCACTTT,CASSLRASGVQHSPLHF
NA,NA,TRBV7-9,TRBJ1-2,TGTGCCAGCAGCTCCCCCTCCGCGCCAGGGGACTATGGCTACACCTTC,CASSSPSAPGDYGYTF
NA,TRBD1,TRBV10-3,TRBJ1-1,TGTGCCATCAGCTTCGACAGGGCGGAGAACACTGAAGCTTTCTTT,CAISFDRAENTEAFF
NA,TRBD1,TRBV2,TRBJ1-2,TGTGCCAGCAGCCGACCGGGACAGGGGATAGGTGGCTACACCTTC,CASSRPGQGIGGYTF
once,NA,TRBV4-1,TRBJ1-5,TGCGCCAGCAGCCAAGAAGCCGGGGTCAATCAGCCCCAGCATTTT,CASSQEAGVNQPQHF
NA,NA,TRBV6-5,TRBJ2-2,TGTGCCAGCAGTTACTCGACCGGGATCGGCGGGGAGCTGTTTTTT,CASSYSTGIGGELFF
NA,TRBD1,TRBV11-2,TRBJ1-2,TGTGCCAGCAGCTGGCACAGGGGAGACGGCTACACCTTC,CASSWHRGDGYTF
NA,TRBD1,TRBV5-4,TRBJ1-2,TGTGCCAGCAGCTTGGCCACGACAGGGAGTGGCTACACCTTC,CASSLATTGSGYTF
NA,TRBD2,TRBV6-5,TRBJ2-3,TGTGCCAGCAAACCTTTAGCGGGGGCGCAGTATTTT,CASKPLAGAQYF
once,NA,TRBV5-1,TRBJ1-2,TGCGCCAGCAGCTTGGAGAGGGGGGGTGGCTATGGCTACACCTTC,CASSLERGGGYGYTF
NA,TRBD2,TRBV9,TRBJ2-2,TGTGCCAGCAGCGTAGGACCTAGCGGGGGTACCGGGGAGCTGTTTTTT,CASSVGPSGGTGELFF
NA,NA,TRBV6-6,TRBJ1-2,TGTGCCACATGGACAGTTAACTATGGCTACACCTTC,CATWTVNYGYTF
NA,TRBD1,TRBV7-6,TRBJ2-5,TGTGCCAGCAGCTTCCGGGACAGGGGGTGGGAGACCCAGTACTTC,CASSFRDRGWETQYF
NA,NA,TRBV5-1,TRBJ2-2,TGCGCCAGCAGCTTGTTGTCGGCCGGGGAGCTGTTTTTT,CASSLLSAGELFF
once,TRBD1,TRBV5-1,TRBJ2-1,TGCGCCAGCAGCCTTAGACAGGGACAACGGAACAATGAGCAGTTCTTC,CASSLRQGQRNNEQFF
NA,TRBD2,TRBV4-3,TRBJ2-5,TGCGCCAGCAGCCAAGCCCGTAGCGGGGGCGGAGAGACCCAGTACTTC,CASSQARSGGGETQYF
once,NA,TRBV5-5,TRBJ1-2,TGTGCCAGCAGCTTGGGGTTCGGTGTTAGCTACACCTTC,CASSLGFGVSYTF
NA,NA,TRBV19,TRBJ2-3,TGTGCCAGTACCCGTGGAGGGGGCGGTCGGACAGATACGCAGTATTTT,CASTRGGGGRTDTQYF
NA,TRBD1,TRBV30,TRBJ1-1,TGTGCCTGGACCCCCCAGGGGGGAGCTTTCTTT,CAWTPQGGAFF
NA,NA,TRBV25-1,TRBJ1-1,TGTGCCAGCAGTGAAGGGTCTACAGGGCGGGCTGAAGCTTTCTTT,CASSEGSTGRAEAFF